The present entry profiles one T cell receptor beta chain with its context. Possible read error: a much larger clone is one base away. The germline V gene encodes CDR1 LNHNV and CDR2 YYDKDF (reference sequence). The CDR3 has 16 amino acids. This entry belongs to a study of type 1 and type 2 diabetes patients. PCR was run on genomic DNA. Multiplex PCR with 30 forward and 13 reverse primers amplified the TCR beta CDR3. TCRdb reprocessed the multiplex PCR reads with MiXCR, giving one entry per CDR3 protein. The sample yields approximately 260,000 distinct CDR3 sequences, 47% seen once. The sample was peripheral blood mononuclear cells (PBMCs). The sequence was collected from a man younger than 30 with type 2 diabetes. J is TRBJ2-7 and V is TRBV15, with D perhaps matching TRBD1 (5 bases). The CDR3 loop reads CATSRDRIDSTYGQYF. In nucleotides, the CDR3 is TGTGCCACCAGCAGAGATAGAATCGACAGTACCTACGGGCAGTACTTC. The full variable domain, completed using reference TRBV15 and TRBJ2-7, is DAMVIQNPRYQVTQFGKPVTLSCSQTLNHNVMYWYQQKSSQAPKLLFHYYDKDFNNEADTPDNFQSRRPNTSFCFLDIRSPGLGDTAMYLCATSRDRIDSTYGQYFGPGTRLTVT.